A single sample gave rise to the 4 T cell receptor beta chains below, sequenced in a study of blood T cell repertoires in COVID-19. Assay used: immunoSEQ multiplex PCR; TCRdb lists only in-frame clones, some missing. The data hold about 250,000 clones, with 88% observed a single time. What was sequenced was peripheral blood. Receptors were obtained from an elderly man with acute or convalescent COVID-19.

This clone appeared a few times. The chain links TRBV14 to TRBJ1-3; D is perhaps TRBD1 (5 bases). The germline gives CDR1 SGHDN, CDR2 FVKESK. V shed 4 bases and J shed 0 bases, with 7 bases lying between them. The CDR3 covers 14 residues. The CDR3 here is CASSRTHSGNTIYF. Here the CDR3 DNA reads TGTGCCAGCAGCCGGACACACTCTGGAAACACCATATATTTT.

This chain joins TRBV27 and TRBJ1-6, with unresolved D. Germline V gives CDR1 MNHEY, CDR2 SMNVEV (reference sequence). Trimming pared 7 bases from V and 0 bases from J, leaving 10 bases between. The CDR3 has 15 residues. The CDR3 nucleotides are TGTGCCAGCAAGGAGGGTAGCTCCTATAATTCACCCCTCCACTTT. It encodes CASKEGSSYNSPLHF.

This chain joins TRBV7-9 and TRBJ2-4, with TRBD2 matching over 8 bases. Germline trimming cut 5 bases from V and 2 bases from J; bases unmatched to any gene: 5. The CDR3 extends over 15 amino acids. Germline V CDR1 and CDR2: SEHNR, FQNEAQ (reference sequence). The CDR3 DNA follows: TGTGCCAGCAGCCCGACGGGAGGGTCCAAAAACATTCAGTACTTC. This gives the protein CASSPTGGSKNIQYF.

This clone was observed once. This rearrangement joins TRBV10-2 to TRBJ2-3; tentatively, D is TRBD2 (6 bases). The CDR3 is made up of 15 amino acids. V gave up 3 bases and J gave up 3 bases, with 13 bases separating them. Germline loops: CDR1 WSHSY, CDR2 SAAADI. In DNA, the CDR3 is TGCGCCAGCAGTGAATCTGGGGGGAGTACAGATACGCAGTATTTT. It codes for CASSESGGSTDTQYF.